This TCR beta chain was captured by sequencing in a study of tumor-infiltrating lymphocytes in oesophageal squamous cell carcinoma. Per germline, CDR1 SEHNR and CDR2 FQNEAQ (reference sequence). Deletions cut 3 bases from V and 0 bases from J, with 8 bases between. The CDR3 contains 14 residues. TCRdb used MiXCR to reprocess the PCR reads, holding one entry per CDR3 protein. The sample shows approximately 12,000 distinct CDR3 sequences, roughly 60% of them seen only once. The receptor was derived from a male donor with esophageal squamous cell carcinoma. The V gene is TRBV7-9, the J gene TRBJ1-1; D possibly corresponds to TRBD1 (5 bases). What was sequenced was esophageal tumor tissue. CDR3 protein: CASSLGLVNTEAFF. The CDR3 DNA follows: TGTGCCAGCAGCTTGGGGCTGGTGAACACTGAAGCTTTCTTT.